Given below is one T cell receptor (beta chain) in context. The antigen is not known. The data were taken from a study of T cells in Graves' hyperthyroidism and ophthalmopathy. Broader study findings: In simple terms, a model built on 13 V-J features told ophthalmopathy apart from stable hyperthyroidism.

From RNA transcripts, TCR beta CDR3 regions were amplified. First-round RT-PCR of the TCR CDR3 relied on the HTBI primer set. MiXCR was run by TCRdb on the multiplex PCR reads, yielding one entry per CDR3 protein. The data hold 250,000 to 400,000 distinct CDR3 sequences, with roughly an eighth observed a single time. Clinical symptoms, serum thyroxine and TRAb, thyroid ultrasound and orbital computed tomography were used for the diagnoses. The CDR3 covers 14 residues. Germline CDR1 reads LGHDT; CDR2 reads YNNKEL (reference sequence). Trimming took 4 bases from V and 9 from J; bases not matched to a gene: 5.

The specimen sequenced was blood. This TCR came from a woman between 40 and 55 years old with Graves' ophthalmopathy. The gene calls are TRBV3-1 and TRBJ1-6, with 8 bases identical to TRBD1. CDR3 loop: CASSPQGATSPLHF. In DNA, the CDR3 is TGTGCCAGCAGCCCCCAGGGGGCTACTTCACCCCTCCACTTT.